Below are 10 T cell receptor beta chains sequenced from a single sample in a study of T cell repertoires in ileal Crohn's disease. The assay was immunoSEQ multiplex PCR, and TCRdb's table has in-frame clones only and misses some. The data hold approximately 9,000 clones, with around 78% observed a single time. Material for sequencing was ileal tissue. These receptor sequences come from an adult with Crohn's disease.

The J gene is TRBJ2-5, the V gene TRBV11-2, with D uncertain. Germline V gene lookup returns CDR1 SGHAT and CDR2 FQNNGV. CDR3 size: 15 residues. V lost 5 bases and J lost 3, with 16 bases in between. CDR3 sequence: CASSPSPIEKETQYF. CDR3 coding DNA: TGTGCCAGCAGCCCCTCGCCCATCGAGAAAGAGACCCAGTACTTC.

This clone was seen a handful of times. The chain carries TRBV7-8 and TRBJ2-1; TRBD1 is a possible D gene (5 bases). CDR1 and CDR2 from the germline V gene are SGHVS and FQNEAQ. The CDR3 sequence is 15 residues long. Trimming pared 4 bases from V and 5 bases from J, leaving 15 bases between. CDR3 sequence (DNA): TGTGCCAGCAGCTGGGCAGGCCAGACAGACAATGAGCAGTTCTTC. Residues: CASSWAGQTDNEQFF.

This chain links TRBV5-5 with TRBJ2-7; 8 bases map to TRBD2. The germline V gene has CDR1 SGHKS and CDR2 YYEKEE (reference sequence). The CDR3 contains 13 residues. Losses at the gene ends were 2 bases for V and 5 bases for J; bases not matched to a gene: 3. The CDR3 DNA is TGTGCCAGCAGCTTTTGGACTAGCCACGAGCAGTACTTC. Translating gives CASSFWTSHEQYF.

V gene TRBV7-6 combines with J gene TRBJ2-6, with a tentative D call TRBD1 (6 bases). V lost 5 bases, J lost 2 bases, and 13 bases lay in between. Germline loops: CDR1 SGHVS, CDR2 FNYEAQ. The CDR3 totals 16 residues. The CDR3 region is CASSLSRGTGANVLTF. The DNA for the CDR3 is TGTGCCAGCAGCCTCTCCAGGGGCACTGGGGCCAACGTCCTGACTTTC.

The CDR3 is CASRGTGQGDTEAFF. The CDR3 nucleotides are TGTGCCAGCAGGGGAACAGGACAGGGGGACACTGAAGCTTTCTTT. The V and J genes are TRBV6-5 and TRBJ1-1; TRBD1 agrees at 10 bases. Germline trimming cut 6 bases from V and 3 bases from J; bases unmatched to any gene: 7. The CDR3 is 15 residues long. The germline V gene has CDR1 MNHEY and CDR2 SVGAGI.

The rearrangement uses TRBV6-6 and TRBJ2-7; 10 nucleotides agree with TRBD2. This CDR3 region has 13 residues. Per the germline V gene, CDR1 is MNHNY and CDR2 is SVGAGI (reference sequence). V was clipped by 8 bases and J by 1 base; unmatched bases: 2. Here the CDR3 reads CASELAGSYEQYF. In nucleotides, the CDR3 is TGTGCCAGCGAACTAGCGGGGTCCTACGAGCAGTACTTC.

The rearrangement joins TRBV30 to TRBJ2-1; 8 bases fit TRBD2. The CDR3 runs 15 residues. Germline CDR1 GTSNPN, CDR2 SVGIG (reference sequence). Trimming at V came to 5 bases and at J to 8 bases, leaving 14 bases not matched to a gene. CDR3 protein: CAWAPFAGGTHEQFF. CDR3 coding DNA: TGTGCCTGGGCCCCCTTTGCGGGAGGTACCCATGAGCAGTTCTTC.

This rearrangement joins TRBV18 to TRBJ2-7; D perhaps matches TRBD1 (6 bases). CDR1 is KGHSH and CDR2 is LQKENI in the germline V gene. V lost 5 bases, J lost 5 bases, and 13 bases lay in between. The CDR3 has 13 residues. CDR3 amino acids: CASSNNRVNEQYF. The CDR3 region has the DNA TGTGCCAGCTCAAACAACAGGGTTAACGAGCAGTACTTC.

The chain combines TRBV2 with TRBJ1-1; the match to TRBD1 covers 8 bases. V lost 6 bases to trimming and J lost 4 bases; unmatched junction nucleotides: 4. Germline V gene sequence: CDR1 SNHLY, CDR2 FYNNEI. The CDR3 extends over 13 amino acids. The CDR3: CASSDRGATEAFF. The CDR3 region has the DNA TGTGCCAGCAGCGACAGGGGCGCCACTGAAGCTTTCTTT.

This clone has a single count. V gene TRBV19 combines with J gene TRBJ1-2, with D perhaps TRBD1 (6 bases). The V gene's germline CDR1 is LNHDA and CDR2 SQIVND (reference sequence). CDR3 size: 15 residues. V gave up 5 bases and J gave up 2 bases, with 15 bases separating them. CDR3 residues: CASSQPWTANYGYTF. CDR3 in DNA: TGTGCCAGTAGTCAACCATGGACAGCGAACTATGGCTACACCTTC.